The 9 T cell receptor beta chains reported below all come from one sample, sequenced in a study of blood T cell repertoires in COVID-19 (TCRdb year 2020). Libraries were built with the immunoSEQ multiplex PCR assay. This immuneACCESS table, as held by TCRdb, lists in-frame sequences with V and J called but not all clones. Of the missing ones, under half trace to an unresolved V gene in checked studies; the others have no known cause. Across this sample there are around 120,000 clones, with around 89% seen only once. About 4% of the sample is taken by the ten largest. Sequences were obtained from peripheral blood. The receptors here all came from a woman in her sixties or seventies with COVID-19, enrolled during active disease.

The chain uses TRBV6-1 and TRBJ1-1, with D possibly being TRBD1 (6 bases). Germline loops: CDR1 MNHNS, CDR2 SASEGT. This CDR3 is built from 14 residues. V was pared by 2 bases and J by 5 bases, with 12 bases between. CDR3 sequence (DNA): TGTGCCAGCAGTGAACAACAGGGAAGGACTGAAGCTTTCTTT. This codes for CASSEQQGRTEAFF.

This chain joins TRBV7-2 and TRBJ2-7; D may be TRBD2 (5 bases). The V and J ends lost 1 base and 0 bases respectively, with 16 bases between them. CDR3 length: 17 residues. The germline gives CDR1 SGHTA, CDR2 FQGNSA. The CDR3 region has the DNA TGTGCCAGCAGCTTAGTGGCGGGCCCGAGGAGCTCCTACGAGCAGTACTTC. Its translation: CASSLVAGPRSSYEQYF.

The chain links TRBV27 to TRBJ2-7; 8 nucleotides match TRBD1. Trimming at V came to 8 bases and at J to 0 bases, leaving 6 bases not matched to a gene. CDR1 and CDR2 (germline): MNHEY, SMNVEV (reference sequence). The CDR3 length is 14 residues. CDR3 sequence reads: CASHGTGDSYEQYF. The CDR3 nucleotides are TGTGCCAGCCATGGGACAGGAGACTCCTACGAGCAGTACTTC.

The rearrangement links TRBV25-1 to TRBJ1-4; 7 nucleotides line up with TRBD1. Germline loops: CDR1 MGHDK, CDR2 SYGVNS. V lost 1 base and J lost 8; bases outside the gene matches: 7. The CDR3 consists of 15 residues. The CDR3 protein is CASSELGTGEEKLFF. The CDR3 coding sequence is TGTGCCAGCAGTGAATTGGGAACAGGGGAGGAAAAACTGTTTTTT.

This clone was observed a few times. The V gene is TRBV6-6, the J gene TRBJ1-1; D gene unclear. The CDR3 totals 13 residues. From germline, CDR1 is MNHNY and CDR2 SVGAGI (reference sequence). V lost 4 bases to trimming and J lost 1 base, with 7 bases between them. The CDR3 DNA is TGTGCCAGCAGTTCTGGCAGGAACACTGAAGCTTTCTTT. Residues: CASSSGRNTEAFF.

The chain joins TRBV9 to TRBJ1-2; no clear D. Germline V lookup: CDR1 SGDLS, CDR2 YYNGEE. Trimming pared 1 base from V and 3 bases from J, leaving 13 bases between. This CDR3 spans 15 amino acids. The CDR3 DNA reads TGTGCCAGCAGCGTACGTTCAGGAGGAGACTATGGCTACACCTTC. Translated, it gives CASSVRSGGDYGYTF.

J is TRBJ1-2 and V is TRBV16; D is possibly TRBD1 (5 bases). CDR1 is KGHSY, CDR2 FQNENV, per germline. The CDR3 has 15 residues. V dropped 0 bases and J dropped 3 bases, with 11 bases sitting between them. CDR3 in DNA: TGTGCCAGCAGCCAATCACCCAGGGCTGACTATGGCTACACCTTC. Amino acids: CASSQSPRADYGYTF.

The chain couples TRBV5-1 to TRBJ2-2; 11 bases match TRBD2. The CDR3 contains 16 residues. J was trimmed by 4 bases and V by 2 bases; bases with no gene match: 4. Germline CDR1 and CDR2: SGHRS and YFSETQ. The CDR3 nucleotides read TGCGCCAGCAGCTTTAGACTAGCGGGGCTCACCGGGGAGCTGTTTTTT. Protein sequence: CASSFRLAGLTGELFF.

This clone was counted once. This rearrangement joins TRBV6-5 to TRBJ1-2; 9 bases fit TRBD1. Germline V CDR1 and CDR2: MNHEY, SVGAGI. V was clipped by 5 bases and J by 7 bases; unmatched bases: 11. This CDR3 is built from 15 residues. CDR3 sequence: CASSRTTGGIGGYTF. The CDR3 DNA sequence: TGTGCCAGCAGTCGCACGACAGGGGGTATAGGTGGCTACACCTTC.